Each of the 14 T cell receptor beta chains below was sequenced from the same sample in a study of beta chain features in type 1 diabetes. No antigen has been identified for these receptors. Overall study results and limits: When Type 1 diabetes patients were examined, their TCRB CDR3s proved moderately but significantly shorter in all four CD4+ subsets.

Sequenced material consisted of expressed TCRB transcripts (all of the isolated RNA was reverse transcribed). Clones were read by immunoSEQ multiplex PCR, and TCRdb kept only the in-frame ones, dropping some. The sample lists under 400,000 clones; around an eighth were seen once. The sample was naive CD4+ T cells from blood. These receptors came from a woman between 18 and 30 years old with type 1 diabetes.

In nucleotides, the CDR3 is TGTGCCAGCAGCTTAATCTCGCGTTCCGGTCAAGCTTTCTTT. Its protein product is CASSLISRSGQAFF. The genes are TRBV11-2 and TRBJ1-1; D is ambiguous. Deletions cut 2 bases from V and 9 bases from J, with 16 bases between. This CDR3 contains 14 residues. Germline loops: CDR1 SGHAT, CDR2 FQNNGV.

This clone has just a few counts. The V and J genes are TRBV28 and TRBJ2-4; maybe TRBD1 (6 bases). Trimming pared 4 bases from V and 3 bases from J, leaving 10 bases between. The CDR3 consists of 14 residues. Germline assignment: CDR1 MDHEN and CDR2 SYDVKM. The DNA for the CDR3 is TGTGCCAGCAGTTCACAGGGCGTCAAAAACATTCAGTACTTC. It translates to CASSSQGVKNIQYF.

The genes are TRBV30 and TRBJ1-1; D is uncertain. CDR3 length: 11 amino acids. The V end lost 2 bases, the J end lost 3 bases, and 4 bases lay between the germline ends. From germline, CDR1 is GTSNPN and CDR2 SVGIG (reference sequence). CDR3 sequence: CAWSLHTEAFF. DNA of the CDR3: TGTGCCTGGAGTCTTCACACTGAAGCTTTCTTT.

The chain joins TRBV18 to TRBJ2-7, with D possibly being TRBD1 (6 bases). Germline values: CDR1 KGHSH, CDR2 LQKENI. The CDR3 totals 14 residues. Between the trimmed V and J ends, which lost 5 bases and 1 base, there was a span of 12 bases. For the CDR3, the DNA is TGTGCCAGCTCATGGGGACAATCATCCTACGAGCAGTACTTC. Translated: CASSWGQSSYEQYF. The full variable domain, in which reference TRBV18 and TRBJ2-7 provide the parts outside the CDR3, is NAGVMQNPRHLVRRRGQEARLRCSPMKGHSHVYWYRQLPEEGLKFMVYLQKENIIDESGMPKERFSAEFPKEGPSILRIQQVVRGDSAAYFCASSWGQSSYEQYFGPGTRLTVT.

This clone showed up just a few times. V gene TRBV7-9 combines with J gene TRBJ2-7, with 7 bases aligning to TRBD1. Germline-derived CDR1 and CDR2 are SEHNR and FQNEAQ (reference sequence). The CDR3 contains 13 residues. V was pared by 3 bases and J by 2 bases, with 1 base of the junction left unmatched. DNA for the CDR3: TGTGCCAGCAGCTTCACAGGGGCCTACGAGCAGTACTTC. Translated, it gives CASSFTGAYEQYF.

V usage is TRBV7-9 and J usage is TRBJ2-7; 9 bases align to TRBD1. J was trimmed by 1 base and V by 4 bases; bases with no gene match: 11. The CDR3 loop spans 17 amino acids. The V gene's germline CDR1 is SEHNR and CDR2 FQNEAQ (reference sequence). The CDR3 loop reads CASSSSFRTGASYEQYF. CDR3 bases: TGTGCCAGCAGCTCCTCCTTCCGGACAGGGGCTTCCTACGAGCAGTACTTC.

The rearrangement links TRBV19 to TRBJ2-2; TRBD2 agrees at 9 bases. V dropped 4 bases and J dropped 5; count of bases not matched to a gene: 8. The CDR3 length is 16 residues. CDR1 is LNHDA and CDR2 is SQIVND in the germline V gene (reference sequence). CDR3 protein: CASSTSGGLSTGELFF. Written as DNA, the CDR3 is TGTGCCAGTAGTACAAGCGGGGGGCTTTCTACCGGGGAGCTGTTTTTT.

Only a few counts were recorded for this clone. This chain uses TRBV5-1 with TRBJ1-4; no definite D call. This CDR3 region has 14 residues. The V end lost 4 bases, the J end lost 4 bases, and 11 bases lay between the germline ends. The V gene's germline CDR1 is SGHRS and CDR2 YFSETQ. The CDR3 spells CASSGGNLNEKLFF. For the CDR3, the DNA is TGCGCCAGCAGCGGAGGAAACCTTAATGAAAAACTGTTTTTT. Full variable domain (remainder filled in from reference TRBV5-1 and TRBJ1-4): KAGVTQTPRYLIKTRGQQVTLSCSPISGHRSVSWYQQTPGQGLQFLFEYFSETQRNKGNFPGRFSGRQFSNSRSEMNVSTLELGDSALYLCASSGGNLNEKLFFGSGTQLSVL.

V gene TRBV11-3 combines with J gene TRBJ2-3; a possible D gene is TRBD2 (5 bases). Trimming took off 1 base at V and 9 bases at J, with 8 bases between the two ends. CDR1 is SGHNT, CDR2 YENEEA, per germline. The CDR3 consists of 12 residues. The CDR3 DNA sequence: TGTGCCAGCAGCTTAGGGCGGGCAACGCAGTATTTT. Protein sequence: CASSLGRATQYF.

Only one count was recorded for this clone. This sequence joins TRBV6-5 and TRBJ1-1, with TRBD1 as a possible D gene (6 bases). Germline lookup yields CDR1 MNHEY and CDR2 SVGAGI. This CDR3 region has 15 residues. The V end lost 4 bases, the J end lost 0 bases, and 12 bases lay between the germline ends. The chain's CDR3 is CASSLDSGMNTEAFF. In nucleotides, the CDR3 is TGTGCCAGCAGTTTGGACAGCGGAATGAACACTGAAGCTTTCTTT.

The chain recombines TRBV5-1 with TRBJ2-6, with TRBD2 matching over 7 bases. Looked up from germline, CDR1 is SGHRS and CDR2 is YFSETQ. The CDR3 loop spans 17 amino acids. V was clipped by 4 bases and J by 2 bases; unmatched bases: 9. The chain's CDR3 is CASSIPGLKAGANVLTF. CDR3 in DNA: TGCGCCAGCAGCATACCGGGACTAAAGGCTGGGGCCAACGTCCTGACTTTC.

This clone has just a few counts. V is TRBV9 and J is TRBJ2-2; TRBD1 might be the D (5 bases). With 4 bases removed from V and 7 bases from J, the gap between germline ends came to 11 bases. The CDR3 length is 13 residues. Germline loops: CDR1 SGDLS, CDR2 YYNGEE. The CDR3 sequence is CASSLRQNGELFF. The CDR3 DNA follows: TGTGCCAGCAGCCTACGACAGAACGGGGAGCTGTTTTTT.

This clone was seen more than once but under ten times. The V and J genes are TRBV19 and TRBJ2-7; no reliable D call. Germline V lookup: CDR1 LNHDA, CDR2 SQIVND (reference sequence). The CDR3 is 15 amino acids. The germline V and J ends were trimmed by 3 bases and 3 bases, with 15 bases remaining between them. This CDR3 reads CASSIIGSELYEQYF. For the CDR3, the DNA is TGTGCCAGTAGTATCATTGGTTCGGAGCTCTACGAGCAGTACTTC.

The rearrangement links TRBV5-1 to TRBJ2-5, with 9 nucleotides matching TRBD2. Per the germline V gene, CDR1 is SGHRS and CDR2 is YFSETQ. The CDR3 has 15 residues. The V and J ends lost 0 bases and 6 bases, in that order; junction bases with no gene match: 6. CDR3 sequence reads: CASSLDGSGSKTQYF. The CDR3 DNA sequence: TGCGCCAGCAGCTTGGATGGTAGCGGGAGCAAGACCCAGTACTTC.